This TCR beta chain was recorded in a study of cytomegalovirus exposure and HLA in healthy donors. Study context: The approximately 120 validation repertoires, a later analysis reported, used the same platform as the approximately 670 first-cohort repertoires. Overall study results and limits: Among TCR sequences, most were rare, though some public TCRs appeared in many donors. Reports indicated that the classifier achieved high specificity and sensitivity in diagnosing cytomegalovirus status.

TCRdb's table, derived via immunoSEQ multiplex PCR, lists solely in-frame clones and lacks some. The sample contains tens of thousands of clones, approximately 95% of which appear only once. There are 10 residues in the CDR3. Germline V gene lookup returns CDR1 MDHEN and CDR2 SYDVKM. As to this clone: Its antigen is unidentified.

This clonotype originated in a young man in good health and CMV-seropositive. The gene calls are TRBV28 and TRBJ1-1; the match to TRBD1 covers 7 bases. Sequenced: PBMCs. The CDR3 DNA is TGTGCTACGGGGGGGACAGTAGCTTTCTTT. This sequence encodes CATGGTVAFF.